These T cell receptor beta chains were read from a single sample in a study of CD8 T cells in Susac syndrome. TCRdb re-derived calls from the immunoSEQ multiplex PCR reads in MiXCR, one entry per CDR3 protein. This table holds some 160,000 distinct CDR3 sequences, around 90% found once. The source material was CD4+ T cells from PBMCs. All receptors derive from a human donor in good health. Each CDR3 is given with its conserved first and last residue. D genes are given only for firm matches. Size is stated for part of the rows, as once, few or many counts, or as a class when the clone is expanded.

CDR3nt | CDR3aa | d_gene | j_gene | abundance | v_gene
TGTGCCTGGACGACACAGGGCAACACTGAAGCTTTCTTT | CAWTTQGNTEAFF | - | TRBJ1-1 | - | TRBV30
TGTGCCAGTAGTATAGTAGCAGTAGCAGATACGCAGTATTTT | CASSIVAVADTQYF | - | TRBJ2-3 | - | TRBV19
TGCGCCAGCTCGGACGAGAACACCGGGGAGCTGTTTTTT | CASSDENTGELFF | - | TRBJ2-2 | - | TRBV5-1
TGTGCCAGCACCTTTGGCGGCCTTATCCAAAACATTCAGTACTTC | CASTFGGLIQNIQYF | - | TRBJ2-4 | - | TRBV2
TGCAGTGCGCCGGGCATTAAGGGGATTCAGTACTTC | CSAPGIKGIQYF | - | TRBJ2-4 | - | TRBV20-1
TGTGCCTGGAGTAAGGTAGAAGGCTACGAGCAGTACTTC | CAWSKVEGYEQYF | - | TRBJ2-7 | - | TRBV30
TGTGCCTTCAGCGGGGTGGGCAATGAGCAGTTCTTC | CAFSGVGNEQFF | TRBD2 | TRBJ2-1 | - | TRBV30
TGTGCCAGCAGCCCGGGACTACAGCCAAACACCATATATTTT | CASSPGLQPNTIYF | - | TRBJ1-3 | - | TRBV3-1
TGCGCCAGCAGCCAAGGTGGGCAGCCAGTTTACGAGCAGTACTTC | CASSQGGQPVYEQYF | - | TRBJ2-7 | - | TRBV4-1
TGCAGCGTTGAACTAGCGGCCTCCTACGAGCAGTACTTC | CSVELAASYEQYF | TRBD2 | TRBJ2-7 | few | TRBV29-1
TGTGCCAGCACCACCGGTCCTCCGAGCTCTGGGGCCAACGTCCTGACTTTC | CASTTGPPSSGANVLTF | - | TRBJ2-6 | - | TRBV6-1
TGTGCCAGCAGCCGGACAGGGGCCCAGTACTTC | CASSRTGAQYF | TRBD1 | TRBJ2-5 | - | TRBV2
TGTGCCAGCTCATCGTACGAGAACACTGAAGCTTTCTTT | CASSSYENTEAFF | - | TRBJ1-1 | - | TRBV18
TGTGCCAGCAGCTTAGGTTCCGGGACGGATTCCTACGAGCAGTACTTC | CASSLGSGTDSYEQYF | - | TRBJ2-7 | - | TRBV7-9
TGTGCCAGCAGCTGGAAACAGGGCACCGGGGAGCTGTTTTTT | CASSWKQGTGELFF | - | TRBJ2-2 | - | TRBV5-6
TGTGCCAGCAGTGAAAAACAGACCTATGGCTACACCTTC | CASSEKQTYGYTF | - | TRBJ1-2 | - | TRBV6-1
TGTGCCAGTCGGACCAACTATGGCTACACCTTC | CASRTNYGYTF | - | TRBJ1-2 | - | TRBV19
TGCAGCGCCCTGGGACTATCTCGGGATACGCAGTATTTT | CSALGLSRDTQYF | TRBD2 | TRBJ2-3 | few | TRBV29-1
TGTGCCAGTAGTATAGAAGGGGACAGGGACGGCTACACCTTC | CASSIEGDRDGYTF | TRBD1 | TRBJ1-2 | - | TRBV19
TGTGCCAGTACCTCGTCTAGCGGGGGTTTGGCGATGAGGTTC | CASTSSSGGLAMRF | TRBD2 | TRBJ2-1 | - | TRBV19
TGTGCCAGCAGTTGGGGAACAGGGGACATCATAGCTAACTATGGCTACACCTTC | CASSWGTGDIIANYGYTF | TRBD1 | TRBJ1-2 | - | TRBV28
TGTGCCAGCGGGGACGCCTCGAGGGAAACTAACTATGGCTACACCTTC | CASGDASRETNYGYTF | - | TRBJ1-2 | once | TRBV28
TGTGCCAGTAGGAGCACACAGGGGGCGAGGAATGAGCAGTTCTTC | CASRSTQGARNEQFF | TRBD1 | TRBJ2-1 | - | TRBV19
TGTGCCAGCAGGGACCTCAGGGGAAAACCTGAAGCTTTCTTT | CASRDLRGKPEAFF | - | TRBJ1-1 | - | TRBV11-2
TGCGCCAGCAGCGGGGGACAGGGGCTCTCCTACGAGCAGTACTTC | CASSGGQGLSYEQYF | TRBD1 | TRBJ2-7 | - | TRBV5-1
TGTGCCAGCAGCTTGGCCGGGACAGAAATAAATTCACCCCTCCACTTT | CASSLAGTEINSPLHF | TRBD1 | TRBJ1-6 | - | TRBV5-6
TGCAGTGCTAGGGCGCCAAACATGAACACTGAAGCTTTCTTT | CSARAPNMNTEAFF | - | TRBJ1-1 | - | TRBV20-1
TGCAGTGCTAGAGATTCATTCGACTATGGCTACACCTTC | CSARDSFDYGYTF | - | TRBJ1-2 | - | TRBV20-1
TGCAGTGCTAGAGATAAGGATGGCTACACCTTC | CSARDKDGYTF | - | TRBJ1-2 | - | TRBV20-1
TGCAGTGCTAGAGACTTCGGGATCGATGAGCAGTTCTTC | CSARDFGIDEQFF | - | TRBJ2-1 | - | TRBV20-1
TGTGCCAGCAGTTACGACCCTTCGACTTTTCACACTGAAGCTTTCTTT | CASSYDPSTFHTEAFF | - | TRBJ1-1 | - | TRBV6-5
TGTGCCAGTGGCTTCGAGATTTACTCACCCCTCCACTTT | CASGFEIYSPLHF | - | TRBJ1-6 | - | TRBV19
TGTGCCAGCGGAAAACAGGGGGCTGGGGAAAAACTGTTTTTT | CASGKQGAGEKLFF | TRBD1 | TRBJ1-4 | - | TRBV5-6
TGTGCCAGCAGTCCCTCCCGGGACAGGGCTCAGCCCCAGCATTTT | CASSPSRDRAQPQHF | TRBD1 | TRBJ1-5 | - | TRBV6-5
TGCGCCAGCAGCCAAGATGGGAAGAAATACAATGAGCAGTTCTTC | CASSQDGKKYNEQFF | - | TRBJ2-1 | - | TRBV4-1
TGTGCCAGCAGTTACCGGGACGTCCGCTCCTACGAGCAGTACTTC | CASSYRDVRSYEQYF | - | TRBJ2-7 | once | TRBV6-5
TGTGCCAGCAGCCCCCCGGGCCAGCGGGAGTTCACCGGGGAGCTGTTTTTT | CASSPPGQREFTGELFF | TRBD2 | TRBJ2-2 | - | TRBV5-4
TGCGCCAGCAGCCCCATGGGGGGAGGGGGCTACGAGCAGTACTTC | CASSPMGGGGYEQYF | - | TRBJ2-7 | - | TRBV5-1
TGTGCCAGCAGCTTAGGAGGAAACTATGGCTACACCTTC | CASSLGGNYGYTF | - | TRBJ1-2 | - | TRBV7-2
TGTGCCAGCAGCTTAATCGGTTTCAAAAACATTCAGTACTTC | CASSLIGFKNIQYF | - | TRBJ2-4 | - | TRBV7-2
TGCGCCAGCAGCTTGGGGACAACAGCTAATGAAAAACTGTTTTTT | CASSLGTTANEKLFF | - | TRBJ1-4 | - | TRBV5-1
TGCGCCAGCAGCCAAGGGATACAGGGGTTGGAGTACTTC | CASSQGIQGLEYF | TRBD1 | TRBJ2-7 | - | TRBV4-1
TGTGCCAGCAGTGCCGGGACAGAGTACGAGCAGTACTTC | CASSAGTEYEQYF | TRBD1 | TRBJ2-7 | few | TRBV27
TGTGCCAGCACCGACTCCTCCGGGATGGCCTACGAGCAGTACTTC | CASTDSSGMAYEQYF | - | TRBJ2-7 | - | TRBV6-2/TRBV6-3
TGCAGTGCTAGAGGGTTGGGAAGAGGGAACACTGAAGCTTTCTTT | CSARGLGRGNTEAFF | - | TRBJ1-1 | - | TRBV20-1
TGTGCCAGCAGTCTGACGGGGTTGTACGAGCAGTACTTC | CASSLTGLYEQYF | - | TRBJ2-7 | - | TRBV28
TGTGCCAGCAGCTTAGTCTCGGGAGTGGTGGAGACCCAGTACTTC | CASSLVSGVVETQYF | - | TRBJ2-5 | - | TRBV7-8
TGTGCCAGCAGCATAATAGCGGAGATCTACAATGAGCAGTTCTTC | CASSIIAEIYNEQFF | - | TRBJ2-1 | - | TRBV7-3
TGCGCCAGCAGCCGTCGACTAGCGGGCATCTCCTACAATGAGCAGTTCTTC | CASSRRLAGISYNEQFF | TRBD2 | TRBJ2-1 | - | TRBV5-1
TGTGCCAGCAGTTACTTCACAGGGAACTATGGCTACACCTTC | CASSYFTGNYGYTF | - | TRBJ1-2 | - | TRBV6-6
TGCGCCAGCAGCTTGCGTACAACGGCCAGCTCCTATAATTCACCCCTCCACTTT | CASSLRTTASSYNSPLHF | - | TRBJ1-6 | - | TRBV5-1
TGTGCCAGCAGCCCCGGGGCCTATTACGAGCAGTACTTC | CASSPGAYYEQYF | - | TRBJ2-7 | - | TRBV5-4
TGTGCCAGCACCTTACAGGGGACGAACACTGAAGCTTTCTTT | CASTLQGTNTEAFF | TRBD1 | TRBJ1-1 | once | TRBV2
TGTGCCAGCTCACGCACCGGGACAGGAATCAATCAGCCCCAGCATTTT | CASSRTGTGINQPQHF | TRBD1 | TRBJ1-5 | once | TRBV18
TGTGCCAGCAGTTTACCTTCGGATACGCAGTATTTT | CASSLPSDTQYF | - | TRBJ2-3 | - | TRBV28